This note documents a single T cell receptor beta chain sequence. CDR3 size: 13 residues. Germline V gene data show CDR1 as KGHDR and CDR2 as SFDVKD. The V and J ends lost 9 bases and 3 bases respectively, with 14 bases between them. TCRdb keeps only in-frame clones here, not all; method: immunoSEQ multiplex PCR. This sample carries about 200,000 clones, 94% of them seen once, and the ten largest clones take roughly 0.7%. This entry comes from a study of blood T cell repertoires in COVID-19. In the study overall: COVID-19 samples from acute and convalescent phases originated in the United States, Italy and Spain. PBMCs, B-cell-depleted T cells, or T cells provided the cDNA or gDNA that made up the material.

One Seattle source followed patients from active infection through their disease course. What was sequenced was peripheral blood. This clonotype was obtained from a man under 40 with COVID-19, enrolled during active disease. This sequence joins TRBV24-1 and TRBJ2-7; TRBD1 might be the D (5 bases). CDR3 loop: CATWPGQRYEQYF. CDR3 sequence (DNA): TGTGCCACCTGGCCAGGGCAACGCTACGAGCAGTACTTC.